This T cell receptor (beta chain) appears in the sequencing data of a study of Graves' ophthalmopathy and Graves' hyperthyroidism. Study-level points and caveats: The blood repertoire also included most expanded thyroid clonotypes above 0.001 frequency.

The CDR3 covers 18 residues. V gave up 7 bases and J gave up 1 base, with 22 bases separating them. Germline V gene lookup returns CDR1 LNHDA and CDR2 SQIVND (reference sequence). Investigators amplified TCR beta CDR3 regions from RNA transcripts. HTBI primers served in a first-round RT-PCR, which a second-round multiplex PCR followed. TCRdb redid the calling of the multiplex PCR reads with MiXCR, one entry per CDR3 protein. The sample consists of around 1,000,000 distinct CDR3 sequences, 36% of them appearing once. This clonotype was observed a few times. Antigen unknown. V and J are TRBV19 and TRBJ2-2; D tentatively reads TRBD1 or TRBD2 (6 bases each). The sequenced sample consisted of peripheral blood or thyroid tissue (not recorded which). The TCR comes from an adult man with Graves' hyperthyroidism. In nucleotides, the CDR3 is TGTGCCAGTAAGGAGGGGCAGACAGGACCTTGGAACACCGGGGAGCTGTTTTTT. Translated: CASKEGQTGPWNTGELFF. Filled out from reference TRBV19 and TRBJ2-2, the complete variable domain reads DGGITQSPKYLFRKEGQNVTLSCEQNLNHDAMYWYRQDPGQGLRLIYYSQIVNDFQKGDIAEGYSVSREKKESFPLTVTSAQKNPTAFYLCASKEGQTGPWNTGELFFGEGSRLTVL.